Presented here are 32 T cell receptor beta chains from one specimen sequenced in a study of blood T cell repertoires in COVID-19. Assay used: immunoSEQ multiplex PCR; TCRdb lists only in-frame clones, some missing. The top ten hold roughly a fifth of the sample, which has around 150,000 clones, around 80% seen once. The specimen was peripheral blood. All receptors come from a woman aged 80 or older with acute or convalescent COVID-19.

The rearrangement joins TRBV10-3 to TRBJ2-7; possibly TRBD1 for D (5 bases). Trimming shortened V by 9 bases and J by 3 bases, and 12 bases separated the two germline ends. Germline assignment: CDR1 ENHRY and CDR2 SYGVKD. The CDR3 has 12 residues. The CDR3 DNA reads TGTGCCATACAGGCGGCCGGCTACGAGCAGTACTTC. Its protein product is CAIQAAGYEQYF.

V and J are TRBV19 and TRBJ2-2, with D unclear. This CDR3 comprises 13 residues. Trimming took 5 bases from V and 1 from J, leaving 5 bases between them. Germline-derived CDR1 and CDR2 are LNHDA and SQIVND (reference sequence). CDR3 protein: CASSVRNTGELFF. In nucleotides, the CDR3 is TGTGCCAGTAGTGTGCGGAACACCGGGGAGCTGTTTTTT.

The genes are TRBV5-6 and TRBJ2-3; 10 positions agree with TRBD2. This CDR3 contains 15 residues. The germline V gene encodes CDR1 SGHDT and CDR2 YYEEEE. V was pared by 3 bases and J by 4 bases, with 5 bases of the junction left unmatched. CDR3 sequence reads: CASSSAGGPPDTQYF. CDR3 DNA: TGTGCCAGCAGCTCAGCGGGAGGGCCCCCAGATACGCAGTATTTT.

The V gene is TRBV10-3, the J gene TRBJ2-3; 8 positions match TRBD2. The CDR3 is made up of 14 amino acids. Germline CDR1 and CDR2: ENHRY and SYGVKD. V lost 4 bases to trimming and J lost 5 bases; unmatched junction nucleotides: 5. For the CDR3, the DNA is TGTGCCATCAGTGTTCGACTAGCGCAAGATACGCAGTATTTT. Translation gives CAISVRLAQDTQYF.

The chain combines TRBV25-1 with TRBJ2-7; 8 positions agree with TRBD2. The germline V gene has CDR1 MGHDK and CDR2 SYGVNS. The CDR3 is made up of 16 amino acids. V was pared by 6 bases and J by 3 bases, with 13 bases of the junction left unmatched. Here the CDR3 DNA reads TGTGCCAGCAGCCCCCCTAGCGGGTTCCCAATCTACGAGCAGTACTTC. It encodes CASSPPSGFPIYEQYF.

The V call is TRBV7-9, the J call TRBJ2-5; TRBD2 aligns across 7 bases. The trim removed 5 bases at V and 1 base at J, leaving 7 bases unmatched. The CDR3 contains 15 residues. CDR1 is SEHNR, CDR2 FQNEAQ, per germline (reference sequence). The CDR3 loop is CASSIRLASQETQYF. The DNA for the CDR3 is TGTGCCAGCAGCATTCGACTAGCCAGCCAAGAGACCCAGTACTTC.

The V and J genes are TRBV19 and TRBJ1-6, with D uncertain. Trimming pared 4 bases from V and 10 bases from J, leaving 14 bases between. CDR3 size: 14 residues. The V gene's germline CDR1 is LNHDA and CDR2 SQIVND (reference sequence). The CDR3 reads CASSTRGRASPLHF. CDR3 DNA sequence: TGTGCCAGTAGTACCCGAGGGAGGGCGTCACCCCTCCACTTT.

The chain joins TRBV10-3 to TRBJ1-2; tentative D call: TRBD1 (6 bases). Looked up from germline, CDR1 is ENHRY and CDR2 is SYGVKD. This CDR3 has 13 residues. The ends were cut back, 6 bases at V and 1 base at J, with 9 bases in the middle. The CDR3 bases are TGTGCCATCAGCAAGGACAGTAACTATGGCTACACCTTC. Translated, it gives CAISKDSNYGYTF.

This sequence joins TRBV28 and TRBJ1-5; D not resolved. Germline values: CDR1 MDHEN, CDR2 SYDVKM. This CDR3 is built from 14 residues. V lost 5 bases and J lost 3, with 11 bases in between. Written as DNA, the CDR3 is TGTGCCAGCAGTGTACGGGTCGTCAATCAGCCCCAGCATTTT. Protein: CASSVRVVNQPQHF.

The sample holds one count of this clone. The chain joins TRBV5-6 to TRBJ2-2, with a possible D match to TRBD1 (5 bases). The CDR3 is made up of 14 amino acids. Germline V CDR1 and CDR2: SGHDT, YYEEEE. Trimming took off 4 bases at V and 3 bases at J, with 10 bases between the two ends. Written as DNA, the CDR3 is TGTGCCAGCAGCGGCAGGGTGGACACCGGGGAGCTGTTTTTT. Its protein is CASSGRVDTGELFF.

The chain links TRBV7-2 to TRBJ2-3; a possible D gene is TRBD1 (6 bases). Germline-derived CDR1 and CDR2 are SGHTA and FQGNSA. CDR3 length: 14 amino acids. Trimming removed 3 bases at V and 11 bases at J, with 18 bases between. The CDR3 protein is CASSFGEGGGMQYF. The CDR3 DNA follows: TGTGCCAGCAGCTTCGGTGAAGGGGGTGGTATGCAGTATTTT.

V and J are TRBV5-1 and TRBJ2-3; 10 bases agree with TRBD2. Germline values: CDR1 SGHRS, CDR2 YFSETQ. The CDR3 runs to 16 residues. Trimming took 2 bases from V and 1 from J; bases not matched to a gene: 4. This CDR3 reads CASSLLLAGGTDTQYF. The CDR3 DNA follows: TGCGCCAGCAGCTTACTTCTAGCGGGGGGCACAGATACGCAGTATTTT. Using reference TRBV5-1 and TRBJ2-3 for the parts outside the CDR3, the full variable domain is KAGVTQTPRYLIKTRGQQVTLSCSPISGHRSVSWYQQTPGQGLQFLFEYFSETQRNKGNFPGRFSGRQFSNSRSEMNVSTLELGDSALYLCASSLLLAGGTDTQYFGPGTRLTVL.

V usage is TRBV19 and J usage is TRBJ2-5; TRBD2 matches 14 bases. The CDR3 sequence is 18 residues long. J gave up 5 bases and V 4 bases, and 12 bases lay outside the gene matches. Germline V gene sequence: CDR1 LNHDA, CDR2 SQIVND (reference sequence). The CDR3 coding sequence is TGTGCCAGTAGTAGACCGGGACTAGCGGGAGCTTGGGAGGAGACCCAGTACTTC. Residues: CASSRPGLAGAWEETQYF.

The CDR3 coding sequence is TGTGCCAGTAGACCCGGGACAGGGTACTACGAGCAGTACTTC. Translation gives CASRPGTGYYEQYF. The gene calls are TRBV19 and TRBJ2-7; 9 bases map to TRBD1. J lost 3 bases, V lost 6 bases, and 6 bases had no gene match. This CDR3 is built from 14 residues. Germline V lookup: CDR1 LNHDA, CDR2 SQIVND (reference sequence).

The rearrangement uses TRBV5-6 and TRBJ2-7, with 7 bases that match TRBD2. CDR1 is SGHDT, CDR2 YYEEEE, per germline. CDR3 length: 15 amino acids. The V gene end was trimmed by 4 bases and the J gene end by 9 bases; junction bases not matched to a gene: 16. CDR3 nucleotides: TGTGCCAGCAGCCTCGGGGGGAATCTCCTACGAGGGCAGTACTTC. As protein: CASSLGGNLLRGQYF.

The chain uses TRBV6-2 or TRBV6-3 and TRBJ2-5; weak D call: TRBD1 (6 bases). Trimming left V 2 bases short and J 5 bases short, with 12 bases between. The CDR3 is 14 residues long. The germline gives CDR1 MNHEY, CDR2 SVGEGT. The CDR3 sequence is CASSYRQGQETQYF. The CDR3 DNA is TGTGCCAGCAGTTACAGGCAGGGGCAGGAGACCCAGTACTTC.

The genes are TRBV28 and TRBJ2-1; possibly TRBD1 for D (6 bases). Trimming pared 6 bases from V and 2 bases from J, leaving 11 bases between. The CDR3 extends over 14 amino acids. Germline values: CDR1 MDHEN, CDR2 SYDVKM. The CDR3 region has the DNA TGTGCCAGCAGCCCAACAGGGACCTACAATGAGCAGTTCTTC. This encodes CASSPTGTYNEQFF.

The chain is built from TRBV10-3 and TRBJ1-4; D is ambiguous. Trimming took 10 bases from V and 0 from J, leaving 6 bases between them. Germline V gives CDR1 ENHRY, CDR2 SYGVKD. The CDR3 covers 12 residues. CDR3 amino acids: CATRATNEKLFF. The DNA for the CDR3 is TGTGCCACCCGAGCAACTAATGAAAAACTGTTTTTT.

V is TRBV18 and J is TRBJ1-1, with D hard to call. V was pared by 3 bases and J by 1 base, with 12 bases between. This CDR3 comprises 15 residues. CDR1 and CDR2 from the germline V gene are KGHSH and LQKENI. The chain's CDR3 is CASSPSGNPNTEAFF. The CDR3 DNA reads as TGTGCCAGCTCACCGTCCGGGAACCCGAACACTGAAGCTTTCTTT.

This chain connects TRBV29-1 to TRBJ2-7; tentatively, D is TRBD2 (5 bases). This CDR3 comprises 16 residues. Trimming pared 7 bases from V and 1 base from J, leaving 23 bases between. Germline CDR1 is SQVTM and CDR2 is ANQGSEA. The chain's CDR3 is CSALRVSARGSYEQYF. CDR3 bases: TGCAGCGCCCTGAGGGTTTCGGCTAGAGGATCCTACGAGCAGTACTTC.

This clone showed up just once. V and J are TRBV9 and TRBJ2-3; possible D gene TRBD2, 6 bases. Per the germline V gene, CDR1 is SGDLS and CDR2 is YYNGEE. The V gene lost 3 bases and the J gene lost 2 bases, with 10 bases spanning the gap. The CDR3 extends over 14 amino acids. This CDR3 reads CASSGLEITDTQYF. In DNA, the CDR3 is TGTGCCAGCAGCGGACTAGAAATCACAGATACGCAGTATTTT. Variable domain in full (rest from reference TRBV9 and TRBJ2-3): DSGVTQTPKHLITATGQRVTLRCSPRSGDLSVYWYQQSLDQGLQFLIQYYNGEERAKGNILERFSAQQFPDLHSELNLSSLELGDSALYFCASSGLEITDTQYFGPGTRLTVL.

This rearrangement joins TRBV5-5 to TRBJ1-6; 9 bases align to TRBD1. This CDR3 comprises 17 residues. Losses at the gene ends were 1 base for V and 1 base for J; bases not matched to a gene: 3. Germline V gene sequence: CDR1 SGHKS, CDR2 YYEKEE (reference sequence). CDR3 sequence: CASSLTGGTSYNSPLHF. In DNA, the CDR3 is TGTGCCAGCAGCTTGACAGGGGGCACATCCTATAATTCACCCCTCCACTTT.

The rearrangement links TRBV7-2 to TRBJ2-3; weak D call: TRBD2 (6 bases). The CDR3 contains 13 residues. The germline V gene has CDR1 SGHTA and CDR2 FQGNSA. The V gene lost 8 bases and the J gene lost 3 bases, with 12 bases spanning the gap. CDR3 loop: CASLRGRTDTQYF. The CDR3 nucleotides read TGTGCCAGCCTCCGGGGGAGAACAGATACGCAGTATTTT.

The V and J genes are TRBV6-5 and TRBJ1-2, with D possibly TRBD1 on 6 matching bases. The V gene lost 6 bases and the J gene lost 8 bases, with 22 bases spanning the gap. The CDR3 is 15 residues long. CDR1 and CDR2 (germline): MNHEY, SVGAGI. CDR3 sequence: CASSRPGTPLEGYTF. Written as DNA, the CDR3 is TGTGCCAGCAGCCGACCCGGGACACCCCTCGAGGGCTACACCTTC.

This sequence joins TRBV5-6 and TRBJ1-1; no reliable D call. Germline CDR1 and CDR2: SGHDT and YYEEEE. V lost 0 bases to trimming and J lost 6 bases, with 15 bases between them. The CDR3 runs to 15 residues. CDR3 DNA sequence: TGTGCCAGCAGCTTGGTGGCGGCGGGGAGCGCTGAAGCTTTCTTT. Amino acid sequence: CASSLVAAGSAEAFF.

A single count supports this clone. This chain uses TRBV24-1 with TRBJ2-7, with a weak D call TRBD1 (5 bases). V shed 2 bases and J shed 3 bases, with 7 bases lying between them. Germline V CDR1 and CDR2: KGHDR, SFDVKD. The CDR3 is made up of 13 amino acids. Here the CDR3 reads CATSDSGNYEQYF. In nucleotides, the CDR3 is TGTGCCACCAGTGATTCAGGGAACTACGAGCAGTACTTC.

This chain links TRBV29-1 with TRBJ2-5; tentatively, D is TRBD1 (5 bases). V was cut by 1 base and J by 7 bases, with 16 bases left in between. Germline loops: CDR1 SQVTM, CDR2 ANQGSEA. The CDR3 runs to 14 residues. The CDR3 nucleotides are TGCAGCGTTGAAGTACGGCGACAGTCGGGGACCCAGTACTTC. Translated, it gives CSVEVRRQSGTQYF.

This rearrangement joins TRBV9 to TRBJ1-1, with TRBD1 as a possible D gene (5 bases). V was cut by 7 bases and J by 1 base, with 8 bases left in between. Germline V CDR1 and CDR2: SGDLS, YYNGEE. The CDR3 is 12 residues long. The CDR3 region has the DNA TGTGCCAGCGGGGGGAGGAACACTGAAGCTTTCTTT. This translates into CASGGRNTEAFF.

The CDR3 spells CASSSATNWAGTQYF. Written as DNA, the CDR3 is TGTGCCAGCAGCTCGGCTACAAATTGGGCGGGTACGCAGTATTTT. The chain joins TRBV5-8 to TRBJ2-3; tentative D call: TRBD2 (5 bases). The V gene lost 3 bases and the J gene lost 8 bases, with 19 bases spanning the gap. Germline CDR1 and CDR2: SGHTS and YDEGEE. This CDR3 is built from 15 residues.

The rearrangement links TRBV19 to TRBJ2-7; 10 nucleotides align to TRBD1. From germline, CDR1 is LNHDA and CDR2 SQIVND (reference sequence). The CDR3 is 16 residues long. With V trimmed by 5 bases and J by 3 bases, 10 bases remained unmatched. The CDR3 here is CASSLTGTGAYYEQYF. For the CDR3, the DNA is TGTGCCAGTAGTCTCACCGGGACAGGGGCTTACTACGAGCAGTACTTC. The entire variable domain, with the rest obtained from reference TRBV19 and TRBJ2-7, is as follows: DGGITQSPKYLFRKEGQNVTLSCEQNLNHDAMYWYRQDPGQGLRLIYYSQIVNDFQKGDIAEGYSVSREKKESFPLTVTSAQKNPTAFYLCASSLTGTGAYYEQYFGPGTRLTVT.

The V gene is TRBV29-1, the J gene TRBJ2-4, with D perhaps matching TRBD2 (6 bases). Looked up from germline, CDR1 is SQVTM and CDR2 is ANQGSEA. The CDR3 is 12 residues long. Trimming left V 5 bases short and J 8 bases short, with 13 bases between. This CDR3 is CSVQGLGDIQYF. The DNA for the CDR3 is TGCAGCGTTCAGGGACTGGGGGACATTCAGTACTTC.

This chain uses TRBV6-5 with TRBJ2-7; 7 bases match TRBD1. Germline V gene data show CDR1 as MNHEY and CDR2 as SVGAGI. CDR3 length: 14 amino acids. The V segment lost 4 bases and the J segment 6 bases; nucleotides outside the gene matches: 9. The CDR3 protein is CASSSRDRSSEQYF. As DNA, the CDR3 is TGTGCCAGCAGTTCCCGGGACAGATCCAGCGAGCAGTACTTC.